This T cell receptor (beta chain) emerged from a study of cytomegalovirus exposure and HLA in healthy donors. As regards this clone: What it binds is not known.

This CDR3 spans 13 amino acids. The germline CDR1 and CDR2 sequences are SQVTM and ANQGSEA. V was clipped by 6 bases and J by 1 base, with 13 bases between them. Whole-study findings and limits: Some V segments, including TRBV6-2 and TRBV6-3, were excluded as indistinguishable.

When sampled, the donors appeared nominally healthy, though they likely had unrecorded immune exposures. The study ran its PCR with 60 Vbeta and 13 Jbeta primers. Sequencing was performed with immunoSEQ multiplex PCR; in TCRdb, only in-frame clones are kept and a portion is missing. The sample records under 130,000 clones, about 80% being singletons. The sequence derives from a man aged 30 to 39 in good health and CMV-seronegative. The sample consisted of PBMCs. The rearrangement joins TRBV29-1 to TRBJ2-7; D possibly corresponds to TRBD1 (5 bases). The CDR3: CSVQVRQSYEQYF. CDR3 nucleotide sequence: TGCAGCGTGCAAGTAAGACAGTCCTACGAGCAGTACTTC.